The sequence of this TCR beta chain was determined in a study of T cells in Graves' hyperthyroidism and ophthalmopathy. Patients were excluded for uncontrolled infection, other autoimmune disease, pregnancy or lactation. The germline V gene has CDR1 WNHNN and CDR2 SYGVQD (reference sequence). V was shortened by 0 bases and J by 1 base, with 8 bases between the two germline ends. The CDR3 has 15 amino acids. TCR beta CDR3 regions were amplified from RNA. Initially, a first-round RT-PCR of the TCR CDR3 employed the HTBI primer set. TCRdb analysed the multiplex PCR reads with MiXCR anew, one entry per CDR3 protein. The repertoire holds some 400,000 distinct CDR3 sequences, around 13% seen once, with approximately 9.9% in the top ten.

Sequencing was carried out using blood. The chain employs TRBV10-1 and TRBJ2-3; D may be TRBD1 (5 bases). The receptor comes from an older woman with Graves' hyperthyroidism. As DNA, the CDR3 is TGCGCCAGCAGTGAGTCGGGGCAGCGCACAGATACGCAGTATTTT. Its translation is CASSESGQRTDTQYF.